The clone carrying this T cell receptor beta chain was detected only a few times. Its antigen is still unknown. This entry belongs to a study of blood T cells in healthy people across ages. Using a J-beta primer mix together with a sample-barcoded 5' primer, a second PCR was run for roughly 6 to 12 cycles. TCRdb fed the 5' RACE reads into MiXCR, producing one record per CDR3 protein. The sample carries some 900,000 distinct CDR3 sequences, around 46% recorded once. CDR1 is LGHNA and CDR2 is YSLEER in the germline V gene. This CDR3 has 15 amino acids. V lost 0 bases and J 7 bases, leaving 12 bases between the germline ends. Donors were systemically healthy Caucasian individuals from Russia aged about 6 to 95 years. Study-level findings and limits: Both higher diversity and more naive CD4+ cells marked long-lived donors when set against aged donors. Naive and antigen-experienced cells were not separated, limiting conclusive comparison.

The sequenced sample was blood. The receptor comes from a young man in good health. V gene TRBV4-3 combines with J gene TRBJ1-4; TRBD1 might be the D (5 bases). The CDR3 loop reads CASSQEKDIFEKLFF. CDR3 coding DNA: TGCGCCAGCAGCCAAGAGAAGGACATCTTTGAAAAACTGTTTTTT.